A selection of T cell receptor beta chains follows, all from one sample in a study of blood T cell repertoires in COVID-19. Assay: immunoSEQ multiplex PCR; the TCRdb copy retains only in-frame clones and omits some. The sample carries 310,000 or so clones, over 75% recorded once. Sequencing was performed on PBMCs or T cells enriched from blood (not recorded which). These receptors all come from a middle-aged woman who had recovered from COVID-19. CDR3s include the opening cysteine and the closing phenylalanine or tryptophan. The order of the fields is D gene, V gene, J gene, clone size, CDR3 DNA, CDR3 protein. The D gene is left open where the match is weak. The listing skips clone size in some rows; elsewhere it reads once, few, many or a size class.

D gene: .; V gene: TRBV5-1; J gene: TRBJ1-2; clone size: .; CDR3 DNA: TGCGCCAGCAGCCCGCGGCGGGGGCAGGGTGGCTACACCTTC; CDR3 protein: CASSPRRGQGGYTF
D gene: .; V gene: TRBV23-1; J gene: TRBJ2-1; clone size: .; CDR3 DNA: TGCGCCAGCAGTCTCAGAAGGACCGGGACATTCCCCTACAATGAGCAGTTCTTC; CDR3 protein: CASSLRRTGTFPYNEQFF
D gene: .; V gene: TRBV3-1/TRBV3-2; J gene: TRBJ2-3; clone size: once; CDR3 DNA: TGTGCCAGCAGCCAAGGGGAGCAAGATACGCAGTATTTT; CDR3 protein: CASSQGEQDTQYF
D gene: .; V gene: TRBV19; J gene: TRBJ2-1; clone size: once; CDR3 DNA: TGTGCCAGCACCGCGCGGCGGGTTCCCTACAATGAGCAGTTCTTC; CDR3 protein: CASTARRVPYNEQFF
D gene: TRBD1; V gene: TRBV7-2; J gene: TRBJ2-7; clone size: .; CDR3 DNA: TGTGCCAGCAGCTTCGTCAGGGGGCAGAGCGAGCAGTACTTC; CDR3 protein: CASSFVRGQSEQYF
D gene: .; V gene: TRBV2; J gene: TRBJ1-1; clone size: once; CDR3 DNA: TGTGCCAGCAGTGAGGGGGGGCTGGGCACTGAAGCTTTCTTT; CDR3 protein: CASSEGGLGTEAFF
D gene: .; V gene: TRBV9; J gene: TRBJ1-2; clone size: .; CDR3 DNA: TGTGCCAGCAGCGGAGCCAATACTTCACGGAGAGGCTATGGCTACACCTTC; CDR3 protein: CASSGANTSRRGYGYTF
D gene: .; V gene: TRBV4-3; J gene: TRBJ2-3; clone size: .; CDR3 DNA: TGCGCCAGCAGCCATGATCTCACGGGAACAGATACGCAGTATTTT; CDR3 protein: CASSHDLTGTDTQYF
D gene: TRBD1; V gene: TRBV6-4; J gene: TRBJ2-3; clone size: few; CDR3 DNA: TGTGCCAGCAGGCCCACAGGGGGAGCAGATACGCAGTATTTT; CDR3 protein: CASRPTGGADTQYF
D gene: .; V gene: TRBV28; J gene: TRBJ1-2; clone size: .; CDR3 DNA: TGTGCCAGCAGTTTATTTCCAGCGGGGGTGAATGGCTACACCTTC; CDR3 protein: CASSLFPAGVNGYTF
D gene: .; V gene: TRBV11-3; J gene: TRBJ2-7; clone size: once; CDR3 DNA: TGTGCCAGCAGCCCCTGGGAGTCTGGCGAGCAGTACTTC; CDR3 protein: CASSPWESGEQYF
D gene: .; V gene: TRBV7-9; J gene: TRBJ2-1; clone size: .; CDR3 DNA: TGTGCCCTCCGGGCGGGCCAGTTCTTC; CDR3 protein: CALRAGQFF
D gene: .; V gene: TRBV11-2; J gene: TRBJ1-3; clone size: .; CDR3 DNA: TGTGCCAGCAGCGCAGGGTACTCTGGAAACACCATATATTTT; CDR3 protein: CASSAGYSGNTIYF
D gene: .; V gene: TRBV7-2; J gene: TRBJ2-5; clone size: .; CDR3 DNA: TGTGCCAGCAGTCCGACAGGCGGCGGGGAGACCCAGTACTTC; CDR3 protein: CASSPTGGGETQYF
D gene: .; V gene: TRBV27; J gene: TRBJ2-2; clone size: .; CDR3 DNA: TGTGCCAGCAGTTTAATTACCGGGGTTGGCACCGGGGAGCTGTTTTTT; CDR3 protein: CASSLITGVGTGELFF
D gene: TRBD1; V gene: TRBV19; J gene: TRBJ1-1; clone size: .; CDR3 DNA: TGTGCCAGTAACCTTGGGACAGGGGGGAGAGCTTTCTTT; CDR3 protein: CASNLGTGGRAFF
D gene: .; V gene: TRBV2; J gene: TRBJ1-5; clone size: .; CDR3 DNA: TGTGCCAGCAGTGAATGGTCCGGGGGCAATCAGCCCCAGCATTTT; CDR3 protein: CASSEWSGGNQPQHF
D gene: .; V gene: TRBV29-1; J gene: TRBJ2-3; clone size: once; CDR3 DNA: TGCAGCGTTGGGAGGGGAGATACGCAGTATTTT; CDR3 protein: CSVGRGDTQYF
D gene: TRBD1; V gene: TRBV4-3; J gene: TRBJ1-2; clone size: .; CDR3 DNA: TGCGCCAGCAGCCCCCGACAGGGGAGCTATGGCTACACCTTC; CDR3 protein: CASSPRQGSYGYTF
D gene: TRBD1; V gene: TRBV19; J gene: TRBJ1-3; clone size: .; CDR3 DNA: TGTGCCAGTAGTATGGGACAGGGTAGAAACACCATATATTTT; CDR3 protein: CASSMGQGRNTIYF
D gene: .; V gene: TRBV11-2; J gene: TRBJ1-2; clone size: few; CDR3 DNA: TGTGCCAGCAGACGTATGGCAGGGAGGAACTATGGCTACACCTTC; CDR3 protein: CASRRMAGRNYGYTF
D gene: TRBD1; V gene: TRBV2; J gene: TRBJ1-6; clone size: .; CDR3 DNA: TGTGCCAGCAGTGACTCAGGGGGCTTTTCACCCCTCCACTTT; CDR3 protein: CASSDSGGFSPLHF
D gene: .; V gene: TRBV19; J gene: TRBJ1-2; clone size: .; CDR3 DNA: TGTGCCAGTAGTCGCGGACAGTCTCTAACTATTGGCTACACCTTC; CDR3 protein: CASSRGQSLTIGYTF
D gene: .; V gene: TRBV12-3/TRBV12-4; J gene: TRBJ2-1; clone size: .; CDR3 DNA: TGTGCCAGCAGTCCTATTAGTGTGGATGAGCAGTTCTTC; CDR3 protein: CASSPISVDEQFF
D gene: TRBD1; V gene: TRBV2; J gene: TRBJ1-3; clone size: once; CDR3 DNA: TGTGCCAGTACAGGGGTCCGCTCTGGAAACACCATATATTTT; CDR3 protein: CASTGVRSGNTIYF
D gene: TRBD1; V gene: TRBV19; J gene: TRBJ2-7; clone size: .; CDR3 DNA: TGTGCCAGTAGTTCCGGGACAGGGGCTTTCGAGCAGTACTTC; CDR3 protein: CASSSGTGAFEQYF
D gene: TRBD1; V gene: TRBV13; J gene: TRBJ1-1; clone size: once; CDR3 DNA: TGTGCCAGCAGCTTAGGAAGAGGGGGCGGAGCTGAAGCTTTCTTT; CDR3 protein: CASSLGRGGGAEAFF
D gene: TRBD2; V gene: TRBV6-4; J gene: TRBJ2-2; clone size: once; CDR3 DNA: TGTGCCAGCAGTTTACTAGCGGGAGTGGCCGGGGAGCTGTTTTTT; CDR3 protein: CASSLLAGVAGELFF
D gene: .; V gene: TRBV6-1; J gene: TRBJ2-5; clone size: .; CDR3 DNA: TGTGCCAGCAGTGAACAGGGGATACAAGAGACCCAGTACTTC; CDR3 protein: CASSEQGIQETQYF
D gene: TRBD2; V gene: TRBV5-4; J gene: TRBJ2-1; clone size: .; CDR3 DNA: TGTGCCAGCAGCCCACAGGGACTAGCGGGGGGCCAGTTCTTC; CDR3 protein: CASSPQGLAGGQFF
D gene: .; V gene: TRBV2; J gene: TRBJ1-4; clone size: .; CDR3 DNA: TGTGCCAGCAGTTACAGGAATGAAAAACTGTTTTTT; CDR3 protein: CASSYRNEKLFF
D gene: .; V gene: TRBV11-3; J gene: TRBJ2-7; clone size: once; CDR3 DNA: TGTGCCAGCAGCCCCTTTCGGACAGAGTACTACGAGCAGTACTTC; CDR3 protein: CASSPFRTEYYEQYF
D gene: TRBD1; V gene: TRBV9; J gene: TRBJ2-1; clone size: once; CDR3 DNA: TGTGCCAGCAGCGCAACAGGGGGGAAGGGGTACAATGAGCAGTTCTTC; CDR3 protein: CASSATGGKGYNEQFF
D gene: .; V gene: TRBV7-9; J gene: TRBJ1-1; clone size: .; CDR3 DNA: TGTGCCAGCACCTTGACAGACTCGAACACTGAAGCTTTCTTT; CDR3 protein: CASTLTDSNTEAFF
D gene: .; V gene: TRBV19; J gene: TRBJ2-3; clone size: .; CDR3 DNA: TGTGCCAGTAGTATTATAGGAGCCCCTAGCACAGATACGCAGTATTTT; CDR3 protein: CASSIIGAPSTDTQYF
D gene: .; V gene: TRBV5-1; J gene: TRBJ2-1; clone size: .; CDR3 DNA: TGCGCCAGCAGCTTGGCCCTAGTGGACTCCTACAATGAGCAGTTCTTC; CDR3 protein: CASSLALVDSYNEQFF
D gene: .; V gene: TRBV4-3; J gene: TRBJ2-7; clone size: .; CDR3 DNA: TGCGCCAGCAGCCAGGGGCGCGAGACAGACTACGAGCAGTACTTC; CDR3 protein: CASSQGRETDYEQYF
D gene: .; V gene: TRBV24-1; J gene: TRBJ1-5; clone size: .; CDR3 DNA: TGTGCCACCAGTGATAGACAGAGCAATCAGCCCCAGCATTTT; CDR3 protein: CATSDRQSNQPQHF
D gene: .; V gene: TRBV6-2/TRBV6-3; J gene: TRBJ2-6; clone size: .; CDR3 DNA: TGTGCCAGCAGTTCCCCCTTCCGGGGGTTTAGCTCTGGGGCCAACGTCCTGACTTTC; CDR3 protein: CASSSPFRGFSSGANVLTF
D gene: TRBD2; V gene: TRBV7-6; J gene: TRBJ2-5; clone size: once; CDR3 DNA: TGTGCCAGCAGCACCCGGACTAGCGGGTTATATACCCAGTACTTC; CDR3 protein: CASSTRTSGLYTQYF
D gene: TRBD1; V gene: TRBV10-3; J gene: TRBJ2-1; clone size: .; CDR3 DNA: TGTGCCATCCGGGACAGGGATAGCAATGAGCAGTTCTTC; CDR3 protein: CAIRDRDSNEQFF
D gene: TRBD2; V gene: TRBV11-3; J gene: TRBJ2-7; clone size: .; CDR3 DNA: TGTGCCAGCAGCCCCCGGGGCGGGAGGGCCCTGGGGGAGCAGTACTTC; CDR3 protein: CASSPRGGRALGEQYF
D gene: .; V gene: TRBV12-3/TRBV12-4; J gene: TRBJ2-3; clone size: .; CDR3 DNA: TGTGCCAGCCGGGAAATGGGGACAGATACGCAGTATTTT; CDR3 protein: CASREMGTDTQYF
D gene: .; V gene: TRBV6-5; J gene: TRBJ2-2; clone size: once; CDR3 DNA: TGTGCCAGCAGAAGACAGGAGCCCACCGGGGAGCTGTTTTTT; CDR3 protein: CASRRQEPTGELFF
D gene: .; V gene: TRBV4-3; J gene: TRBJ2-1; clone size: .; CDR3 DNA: TGCGCCAGCAGCCAGTTGTCATCCTACAATGAGCAGTTCTTC; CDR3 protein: CASSQLSSYNEQFF
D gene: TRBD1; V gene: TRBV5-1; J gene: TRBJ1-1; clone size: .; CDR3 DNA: TGCGCCAGCAGCGACAGGGTGAACACTGAAGCTTTCTTT; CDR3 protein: CASSDRVNTEAFF
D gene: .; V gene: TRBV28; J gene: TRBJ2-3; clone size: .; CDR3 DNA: TGTGCCAGCAGTTTAGTGGGTCAGGGGACGGATACGCAGTATTTT; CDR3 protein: CASSLVGQGTDTQYF
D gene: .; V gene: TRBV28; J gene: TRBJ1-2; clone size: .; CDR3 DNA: TGTGCCAGCAACCTCCGGGACACCCGCGCAGGCGGCTACACCTTC; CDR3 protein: CASNLRDTRAGGYTF
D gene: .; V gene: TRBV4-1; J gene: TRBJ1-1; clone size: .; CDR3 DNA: TGCGCCAGCAGCCAAGAATCTAGGGGAGGGACTGAAGCTTTCTTT; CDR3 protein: CASSQESRGGTEAFF